The T cell receptor (beta chain) under discussion was sequenced for a study of CD8+CD57+ T cells in acquired aplastic anemia. Using genomic DNA as the template, TCR beta VDJ and CDR3 profiling was carried out. TCRdb ran MiXCR on the reads and lists one entry per CDR3 protein. Among 450,000 to 600,000 distinct CDR3 sequences listed, over 25% were seen once. This clonotype was observed a few times. Its matching antigen is unknown. Selection for sequencing was limited to patients who had shown CD8+CD57+ cell expansion by flow cytometry. All patients had severe acquired aplastic anemia. Study-level points and caveats: In common between the patients and the controls were around 30 CD8+ CDR3 sequences.

V was clipped by 2 bases and J by 7 bases, with 12 bases between them. The germline V gene encodes CDR1 SNHLY and CDR2 FYNNEI. The length of the CDR3 is 14 residues. The TCR comes from a human donor with aplastic anemia. The genes are TRBV2 and TRBJ1-5, with a possible D match to TRBD1 (5 bases). Sequenced: sorted CD4+, CD8+, or CD8+CD57+ T cells (not recorded which) from PBMCs. The CDR3 nucleotides are TGTGCCAGCAGTGAAAGAAGGGGCGGACAGCCCCAGCATTTT. This encodes CASSERRGGQPQHF.